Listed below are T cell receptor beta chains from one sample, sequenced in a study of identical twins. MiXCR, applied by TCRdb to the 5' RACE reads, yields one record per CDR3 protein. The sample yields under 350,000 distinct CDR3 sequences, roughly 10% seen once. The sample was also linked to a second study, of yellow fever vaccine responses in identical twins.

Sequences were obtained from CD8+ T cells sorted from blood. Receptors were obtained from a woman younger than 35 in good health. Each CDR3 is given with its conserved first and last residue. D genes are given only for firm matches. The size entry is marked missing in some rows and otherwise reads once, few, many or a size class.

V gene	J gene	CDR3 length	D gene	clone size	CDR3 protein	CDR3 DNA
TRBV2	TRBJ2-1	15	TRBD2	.	CASSTGLAGGGEQFF	TGTGCCAGCAGTACAGGACTAGCGGGGGGGGGTGAGCAGTTCTTC
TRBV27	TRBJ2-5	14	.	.	CASSPRDLEETQYF	TGTGCCAGCAGTCCAAGGGACCTGGAAGAGACCCAGTACTTC
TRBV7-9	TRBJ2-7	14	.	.	CASSSYSGSYEQYF	TGTGCCAGCAGCTCTTACAGTGGCAGCTACGAGCAGTACTTC
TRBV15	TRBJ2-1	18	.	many	CATSIIKTGTFTYNEQFF	TGTGCCACCAGCATAATTAAAACCGGGACGTTCACCTACAATGAGCAGTTCTTC
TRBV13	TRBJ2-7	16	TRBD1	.	CASSLGQGAYSYEQYF	TGTGCCAGCAGCTTAGGACAGGGGGCGTATTCCTACGAGCAGTACTTC
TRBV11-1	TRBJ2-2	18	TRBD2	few	CASITEGVPSGSWGELFF	TGTGCCAGCATCACCGAGGGAGTCCCTAGCGGGAGTTGGGGGGAGCTGTTTTTT
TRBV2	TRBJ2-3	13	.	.	CASSRARVDTQYF	TGTGCCAGCAGTCGGGCGAGGGTGGATACGCAGTATTTT
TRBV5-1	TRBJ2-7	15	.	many	CASSLEFRDSYEQYF	TGCGCCAGCAGCTTGGAGTTCAGGGACTCCTACGAGCAGTACTTC
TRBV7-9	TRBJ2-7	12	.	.	CASSSISYEQYF	TGTGCCAGCAGCTCTATTTCCTACGAGCAGTACTTC
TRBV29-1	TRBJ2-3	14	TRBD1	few	CSVEGTGPTDTQYF	TGCAGCGTTGAAGGGACAGGACCCACAGATACGCAGTATTTT
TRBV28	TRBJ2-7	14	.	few	CASIKQRANHEQYF	TGTGCCAGCATCAAACAGAGGGCGAACCACGAGCAGTACTTC
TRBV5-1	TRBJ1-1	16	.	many	CASSLTRTAYNTEAFF	TGCGCCAGCAGCTTGACCCGGACAGCTTACAACACTGAAGCTTTCTTT
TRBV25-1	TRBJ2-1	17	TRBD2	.	CASSEYSTSGTYNEQFF	TGTGCCAGCAGTGAATATAGTACTAGCGGGACCTACAATGAGCAGTTCTTC
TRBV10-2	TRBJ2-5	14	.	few	CASAAEAGQETQYF	TGCGCCAGCGCGGCAGAGGCAGGGCAGGAGACCCAGTACTTC
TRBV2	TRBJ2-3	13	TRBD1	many	CASPGQLGDTQYF	TGTGCCAGTCCGGGACAGCTAGGAGATACGCAGTATTTT
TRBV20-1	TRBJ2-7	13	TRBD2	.	CSARGGAHHEQYF	TGCAGTGCAAGGGGAGGGGCGCACCACGAGCAGTACTTC
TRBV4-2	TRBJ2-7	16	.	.	CASSPPGSASSYEQYF	TGTGCCAGCAGCCCCCCAGGGTCGGCCAGCTCCTACGAGCAGTACTTC
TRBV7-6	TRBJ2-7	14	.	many	CASSPRGIGYEQYF	TGTGCCAGCAGCCCGCGCGGGATAGGGTACGAGCAGTACTTC